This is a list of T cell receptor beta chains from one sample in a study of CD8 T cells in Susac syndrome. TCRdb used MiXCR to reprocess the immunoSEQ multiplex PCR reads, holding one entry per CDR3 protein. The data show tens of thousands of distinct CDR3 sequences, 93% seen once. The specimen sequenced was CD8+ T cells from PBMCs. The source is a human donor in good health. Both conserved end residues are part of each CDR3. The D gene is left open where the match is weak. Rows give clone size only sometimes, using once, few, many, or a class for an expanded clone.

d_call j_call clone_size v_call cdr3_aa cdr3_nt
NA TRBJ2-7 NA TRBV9 CASSVAPSYEQYF TGTGCCAGCAGCGTAGCACCCTCCTACGAGCAGTACTTC
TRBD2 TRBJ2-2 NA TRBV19 CASSPGTIGTGELFF TGTGCCAGTAGTCCCGGGACTATTGGCACCGGGGAGCTGTTTTTT
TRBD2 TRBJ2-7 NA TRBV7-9 CASSPVLAGSAYEQYF TGTGCCAGCAGCCCCGTCCTAGCGGGAAGCGCCTACGAGCAGTACTTC
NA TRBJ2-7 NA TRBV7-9 CASSYTPYEQYF TGTGCCAGCAGCTACACCCCCTACGAGCAGTACTTC
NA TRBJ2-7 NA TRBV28 CASSHRQVGHEQYF TGTGCCAGCAGTCACAGACAGGTCGGTCACGAGCAGTACTTC
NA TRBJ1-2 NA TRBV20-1 CSARGPSYGYTF TGCAGTGCTAGAGGACCGAGCTATGGCTACACCTTC
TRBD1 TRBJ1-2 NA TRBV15 CATSSIGQGSTF TGTGCCACCAGCAGTATAGGACAGGGTAGCACCTTC
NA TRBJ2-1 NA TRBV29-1 CSVDRGSSNEQFF TGCAGCGTTGACAGGGGAAGTTCCAATGAGCAGTTCTTC
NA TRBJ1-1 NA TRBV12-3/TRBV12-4 CASTPLGGIEAFF TGTGCCAGCACCCCTCTGGGGGGGATTGAAGCTTTCTTT
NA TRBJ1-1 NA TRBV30 CAWSVRGNTEAFF TGTGCCTGGAGTGTACGGGGGAACACTGAAGCTTTCTTT
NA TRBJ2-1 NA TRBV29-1 CSVVGFEQFF TGCAGCGTTGTGGGATTTGAGCAGTTCTTC
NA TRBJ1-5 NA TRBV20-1 CSAPDWGSNQPQHF TGCAGTGCTCCCGACTGGGGCAGCAATCAGCCCCAGCATTTT
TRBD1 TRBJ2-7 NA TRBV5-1 CASSLADRVNEQYF TGCGCCAGCAGCTTGGCGGACAGGGTTAACGAGCAGTACTTC
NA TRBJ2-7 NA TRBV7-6 CASSLDGRLSYEQYF TGTGCCAGCAGCTTAGATGGAAGACTATCCTACGAGCAGTACTTC
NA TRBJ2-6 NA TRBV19 CASSPIVSGANVLTF TGTGCCAGTAGTCCGATAGTCTCTGGGGCCAACGTCCTGACTTTC
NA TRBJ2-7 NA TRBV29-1 CSVEAPGSYEQYF TGCAGCGTTGAAGCCCCGGGTTCCTACGAGCAGTACTTC
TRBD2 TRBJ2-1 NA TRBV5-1 CASSLVGLGVHEQFF TGCGCCAGCAGCTTGGTAGGACTAGGGGTTCATGAGCAGTTCTTC
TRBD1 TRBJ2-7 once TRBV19 CASWDRGVNEQYF TGTGCCAGCTGGGACAGGGGTGTAAACGAGCAGTACTTC
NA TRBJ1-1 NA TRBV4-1 CASSQGGRGAFF TGCGCCAGCAGCCAAGGTGGACGGGGAGCTTTCTTT
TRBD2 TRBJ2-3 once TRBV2 CARGGSLRGDTQYF TGTGCCAGGGGCGGGAGCCTTCGGGGAGATACGCAGTATTTT
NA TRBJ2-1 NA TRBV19 CASSVAPSGNEQFF TGTGCCAGTAGTGTTGCGCCTTCCGGCAATGAGCAGTTCTTC
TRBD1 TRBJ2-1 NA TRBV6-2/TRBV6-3 CASLRDRGGWDPSNEQFF TGTGCCAGCCTCCGGGACAGGGGCGGATGGGACCCCAGCAATGAGCAGTTCTTC
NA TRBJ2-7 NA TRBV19 CASRLRGGDAYEQYF TGTGCCAGTAGGCTAAGGGGGGGAGATGCCTACGAGCAGTACTTC
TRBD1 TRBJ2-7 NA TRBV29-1 CSATKTGNPYEQYF TGCAGCGCCACTAAGACAGGGAATCCCTACGAGCAGTACTTC
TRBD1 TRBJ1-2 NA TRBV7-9 CASSAGTGGGFGYTF TGTGCCAGCAGCGCCGGGACAGGGGGCGGGTTTGGCTACACCTTC
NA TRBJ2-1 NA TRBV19 CASSIGGSYNEQFF TGTGCCAGTAGTATAGGAGGATCCTACAATGAGCAGTTCTTC
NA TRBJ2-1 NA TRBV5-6 CASSLPNNEQFF TGTGCCAGCAGCTTACCGAACAATGAGCAGTTCTTC
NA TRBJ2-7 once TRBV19 CASSIQGSYEQYF TGTGCCAGTAGTATACAAGGTTCCTACGAGCAGTACTTC
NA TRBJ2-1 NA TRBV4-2 CASSQSLGRAHEQFF TGTGCCAGCAGCCAATCCCTTGGAAGGGCGCATGAGCAGTTCTTC
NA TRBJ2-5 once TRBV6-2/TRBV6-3 CASSYSKRDKQETQYF TGTGCCAGCAGTTACTCGAAACGGGATAAGCAAGAGACCCAGTACTTC
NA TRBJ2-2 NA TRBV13 CASSSRGEGTGELFF TGTGCCAGCAGCTCCAGGGGAGAGGGCACCGGGGAGCTGTTTTTT
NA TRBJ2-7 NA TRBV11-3 CASSLFHGNEQYF TGTGCCAGCAGCTTATTCCACGGGAACGAGCAGTACTTC
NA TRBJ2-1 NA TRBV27 CASSPLLWGPDEQFF TGTGCCAGCAGTCCGCTTTTGTGGGGACCGGATGAGCAGTTCTTC
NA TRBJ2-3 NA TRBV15 CATSRARRDTQYF TGTGCCACCAGCAGAGCCCGAAGAGATACGCAGTATTTT
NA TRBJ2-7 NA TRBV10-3 CAISDVGPLTYEQYF TGTGCCATCAGTGATGTGGGACCGCTAACCTACGAGCAGTACTTC
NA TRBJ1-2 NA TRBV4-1 CASTNPGIGGNYGYTF TGCGCCAGCACCAACCCAGGGATTGGGGGTAACTATGGCTACACCTTC
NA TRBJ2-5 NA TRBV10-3 CAISETLSWQGLSMETQYF TGTGCCATCAGTGAGACTCTCTCGTGGCAGGGTCTCAGCATGGAGACCCAGTACTTC
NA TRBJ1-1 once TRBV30 CAWSSGDRTEAFF TGTGCCTGGAGTTCAGGGGATCGGACTGAAGCTTTCTTT
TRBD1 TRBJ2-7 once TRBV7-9 CASSLGQGPGAYEQYF TGTGCCAGCAGCTTGGGACAGGGGCCGGGCGCCTACGAGCAGTACTTC
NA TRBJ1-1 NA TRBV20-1 CSARDLGGTEAFF TGCAGTGCTAGAGATTTGGGGGGCACTGAAGCTTTCTTT
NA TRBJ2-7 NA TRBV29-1 CSVDTRAGEQYF TGCAGCGTTGACACCAGGGCGGGGGAGCAGTACTTC
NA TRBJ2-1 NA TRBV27 CASSLGTRGNEQFF TGTGCCAGCAGTCTTGGGACCCGGGGTAATGAGCAGTTCTTC
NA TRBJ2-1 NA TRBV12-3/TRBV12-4 CASSPLGALYNEQFF TGTGCCAGCAGTCCATTGGGAGCGTTGTACAATGAGCAGTTCTTC
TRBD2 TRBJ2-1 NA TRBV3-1 CASSPRLAGVGNEQFF TGTGCCAGCAGCCCCAGACTAGCGGGAGTGGGTAATGAGCAGTTCTTC
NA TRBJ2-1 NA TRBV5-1 CASSSRDPYNEQFF TGCGCCAGCTCCTCCCGGGACCCTTACAATGAGCAGTTCTTC
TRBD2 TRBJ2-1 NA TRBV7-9 CASSSPSGRAHNEQFF TGTGCCAGCAGCTCCCCCAGCGGGAGGGCCCACAATGAGCAGTTCTTC
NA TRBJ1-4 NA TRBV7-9 CASSSPGSTSTNEKLFF TGTGCCAGCAGCTCTCCGGGCTCGACCTCAACTAATGAAAAACTGTTTTTT
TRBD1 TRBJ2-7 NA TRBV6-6 CASSYAGGYEQYF TGTGCCAGCAGTTACGCAGGGGGCTACGAGCAGTACTTC
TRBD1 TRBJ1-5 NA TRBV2 CASGTGPGQPQHF TGTGCCAGCGGGACAGGGCCAGGACAGCCCCAGCATTTT
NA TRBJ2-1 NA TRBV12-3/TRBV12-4 CASSLVSGKGSEQFF TGTGCCAGCAGTTTAGTGTCGGGGAAAGGGAGTGAGCAGTTCTTC
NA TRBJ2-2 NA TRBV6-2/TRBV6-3 CASGTGELFF TGTGCCAGCGGGACCGGGGAGCTGTTTTTT
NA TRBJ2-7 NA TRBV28 CANRETGTSDYEQYF TGTGCCAACAGAGAAACCGGGACAAGTGACTACGAGCAGTACTTC
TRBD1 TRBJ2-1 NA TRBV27 CASSLQGVYNEQFF TGTGCCAGCAGTTTACAGGGGGTATACAATGAGCAGTTCTTC
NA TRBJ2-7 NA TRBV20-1 CSARWEGYEQYF TGCAGTGCTAGATGGGAAGGATACGAGCAGTACTTC
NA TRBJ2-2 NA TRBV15 CATSRDHVNTGELFF TGTGCCACCAGCAGAGATCATGTGAACACCGGGGAGCTGTTTTTT